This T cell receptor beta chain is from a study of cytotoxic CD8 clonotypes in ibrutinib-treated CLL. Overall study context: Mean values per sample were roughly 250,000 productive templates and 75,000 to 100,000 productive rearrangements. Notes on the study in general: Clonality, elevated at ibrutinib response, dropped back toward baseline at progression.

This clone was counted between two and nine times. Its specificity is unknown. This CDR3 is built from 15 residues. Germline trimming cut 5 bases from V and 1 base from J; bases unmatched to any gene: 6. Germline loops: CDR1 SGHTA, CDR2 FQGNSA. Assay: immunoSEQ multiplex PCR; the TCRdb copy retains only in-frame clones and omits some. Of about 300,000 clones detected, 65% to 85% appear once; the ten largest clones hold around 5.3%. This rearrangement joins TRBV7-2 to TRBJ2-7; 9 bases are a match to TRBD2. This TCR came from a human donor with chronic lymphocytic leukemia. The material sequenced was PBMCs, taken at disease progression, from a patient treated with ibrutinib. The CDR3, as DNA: TGTGCCAGCAGCCCGACTAGCGGTAGTTCCTACGAGCAGTACTTC. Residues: CASSPTSGSSYEQYF.